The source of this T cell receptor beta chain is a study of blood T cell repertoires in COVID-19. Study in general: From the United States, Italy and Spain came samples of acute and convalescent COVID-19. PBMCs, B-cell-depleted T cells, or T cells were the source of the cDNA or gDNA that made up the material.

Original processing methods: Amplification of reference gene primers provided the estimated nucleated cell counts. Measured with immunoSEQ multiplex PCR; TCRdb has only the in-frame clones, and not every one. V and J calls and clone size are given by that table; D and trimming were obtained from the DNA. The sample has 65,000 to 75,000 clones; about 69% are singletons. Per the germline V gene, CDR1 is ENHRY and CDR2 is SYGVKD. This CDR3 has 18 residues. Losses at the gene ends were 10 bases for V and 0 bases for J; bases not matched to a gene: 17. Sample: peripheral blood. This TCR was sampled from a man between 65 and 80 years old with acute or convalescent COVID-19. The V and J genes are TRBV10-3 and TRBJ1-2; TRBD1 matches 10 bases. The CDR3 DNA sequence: TGTGCCAGCCGGGGACAGGGGTCGGATCGATCCCCTAACTATGGCTACACCTTC. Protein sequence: CASRGQGSDRSPNYGYTF.